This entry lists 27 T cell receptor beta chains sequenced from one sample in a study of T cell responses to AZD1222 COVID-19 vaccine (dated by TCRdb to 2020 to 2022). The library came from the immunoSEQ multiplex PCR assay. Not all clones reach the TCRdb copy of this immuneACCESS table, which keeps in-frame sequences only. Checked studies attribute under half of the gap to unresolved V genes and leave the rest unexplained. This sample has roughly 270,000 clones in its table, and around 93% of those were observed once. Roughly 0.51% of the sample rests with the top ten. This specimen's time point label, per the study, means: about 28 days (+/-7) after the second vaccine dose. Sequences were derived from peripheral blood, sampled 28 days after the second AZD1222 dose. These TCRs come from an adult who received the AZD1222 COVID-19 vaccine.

The CDR3 protein is CASSSRAQPQHF. The CDR3 DNA sequence: TGTGCCAGCAGCTCGAGGGCCCAGCCCCAGCATTTT. V is TRBV28 and J is TRBJ1-5; D is uncertain. V was cut by 6 bases and J by 7 bases, with 10 bases left in between. Germline loops: CDR1 MDHEN, CDR2 SYDVKM. The CDR3 length is 12 residues.

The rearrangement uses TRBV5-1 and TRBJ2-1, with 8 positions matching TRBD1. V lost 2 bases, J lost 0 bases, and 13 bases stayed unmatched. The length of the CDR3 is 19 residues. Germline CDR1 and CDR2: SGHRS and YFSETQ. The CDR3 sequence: CASSFFGGQGASSYNEQFF. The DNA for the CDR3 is TGCGCCAGCAGCTTTTTCGGAGGACAGGGTGCGAGCTCCTACAATGAGCAGTTCTTC.

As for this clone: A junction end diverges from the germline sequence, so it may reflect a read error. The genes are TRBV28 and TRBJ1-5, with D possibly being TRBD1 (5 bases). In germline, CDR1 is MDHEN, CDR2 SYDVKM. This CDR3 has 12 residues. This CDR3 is CASSHGDSPVNF. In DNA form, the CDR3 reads TGTGCCAGCAGCCACGGGGACTCCCCAGTCAATTTT. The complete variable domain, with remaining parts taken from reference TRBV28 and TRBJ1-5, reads DVKVTQSSRYLVKRTGEKVFLECVQDMDHENMFWYRQDPGLGLRLIYFSYDVKMKEKGDIPEGYSVSREKKERFSLILESASTNQTSMYLCASSHGDSPVNFGDGTRLSIL.

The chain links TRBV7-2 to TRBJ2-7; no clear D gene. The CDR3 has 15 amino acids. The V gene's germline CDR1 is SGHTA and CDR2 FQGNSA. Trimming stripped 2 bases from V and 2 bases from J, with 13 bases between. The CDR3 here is CASSLSNSYTYEQYF. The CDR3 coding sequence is TGTGCCAGCAGCTTATCGAACAGCTACACCTACGAGCAGTACTTC.

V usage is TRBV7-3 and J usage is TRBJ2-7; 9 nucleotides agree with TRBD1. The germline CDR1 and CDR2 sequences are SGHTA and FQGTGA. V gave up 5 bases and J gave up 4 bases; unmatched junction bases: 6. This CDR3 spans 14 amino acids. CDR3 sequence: CASSPSGTGYEQYF. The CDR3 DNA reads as TGTGCCAGCAGCCCTTCCGGGACAGGGTACGAGCAGTACTTC.

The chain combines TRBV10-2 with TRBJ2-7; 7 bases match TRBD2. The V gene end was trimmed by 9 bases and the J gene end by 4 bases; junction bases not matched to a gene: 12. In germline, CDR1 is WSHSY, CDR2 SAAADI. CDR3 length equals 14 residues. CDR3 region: CASRGGPSQYEQYF. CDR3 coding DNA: TGCGCCAGTCGGGGAGGGCCATCCCAGTACGAGCAGTACTTC.

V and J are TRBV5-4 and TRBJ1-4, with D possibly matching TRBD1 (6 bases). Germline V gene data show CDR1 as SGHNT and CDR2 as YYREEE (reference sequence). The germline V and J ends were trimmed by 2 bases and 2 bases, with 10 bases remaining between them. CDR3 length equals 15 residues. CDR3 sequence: CASSFDRSTNEKLFF. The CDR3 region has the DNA TGTGCCAGCAGCTTCGACAGGTCGACTAATGAAAAACTGTTTTTT.

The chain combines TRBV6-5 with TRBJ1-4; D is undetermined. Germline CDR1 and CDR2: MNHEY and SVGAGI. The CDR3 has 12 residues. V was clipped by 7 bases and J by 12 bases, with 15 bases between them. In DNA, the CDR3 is TGTGCCAGCACCCATAGGGAGGGAGAACTGTTTTTT. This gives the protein CASTHREGELFF.

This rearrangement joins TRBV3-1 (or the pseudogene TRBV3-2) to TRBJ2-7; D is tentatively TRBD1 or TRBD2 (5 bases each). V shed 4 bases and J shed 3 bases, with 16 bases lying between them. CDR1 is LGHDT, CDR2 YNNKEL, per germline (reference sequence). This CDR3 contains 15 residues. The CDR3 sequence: CASSPTGTLGYEQYF. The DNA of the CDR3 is TGTGCCAGCAGCCCAACCGGGACCCTGGGCTACGAGCAGTACTTC.

The CDR3: CATLRLLWGNGYTF. As DNA, the CDR3 is TGTGCCACCCTCCGCCTCCTTTGGGGGAATGGCTACACCTTC. The genes are TRBV28 and TRBJ1-2; D possibly corresponds to TRBD1 (5 bases). Trimming took off 10 bases at V and 6 bases at J, with 21 bases between the two ends. The V gene's germline CDR1 is MDHEN and CDR2 SYDVKM. The CDR3 consists of 14 residues.

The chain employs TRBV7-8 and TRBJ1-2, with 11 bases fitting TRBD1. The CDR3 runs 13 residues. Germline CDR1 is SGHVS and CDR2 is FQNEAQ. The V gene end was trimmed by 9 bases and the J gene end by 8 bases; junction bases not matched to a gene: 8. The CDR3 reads CASKPGQGVGYTF. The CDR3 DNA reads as TGTGCCAGTAAACCGGGACAGGGGGTCGGCTACACCTTC.

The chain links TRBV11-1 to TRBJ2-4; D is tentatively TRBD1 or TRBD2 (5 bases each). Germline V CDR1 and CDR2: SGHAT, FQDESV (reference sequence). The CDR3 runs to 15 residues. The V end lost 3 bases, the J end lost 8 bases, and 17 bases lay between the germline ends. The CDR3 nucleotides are TGTGCCAGCAGCTTTGGGGACGGGAAAAAGGACATTCAGTACTTC. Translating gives CASSFGDGKKDIQYF.

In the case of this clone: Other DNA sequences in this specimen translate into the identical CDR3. The CDR3 region has the DNA TGTGCCAGCAGCCTCAGCGATAACTATGGCTACACCTTC. This sequence encodes CASSLSDNYGYTF. The V gene is TRBV5-4, the J gene TRBJ1-2; no firm D call. This CDR3 is 13 amino acids long. Between the trimmed V and J ends, which lost 4 bases and 1 base, there was a span of 8 bases. Germline V gene lookup returns CDR1 SGHNT and CDR2 YYREEE (reference sequence).

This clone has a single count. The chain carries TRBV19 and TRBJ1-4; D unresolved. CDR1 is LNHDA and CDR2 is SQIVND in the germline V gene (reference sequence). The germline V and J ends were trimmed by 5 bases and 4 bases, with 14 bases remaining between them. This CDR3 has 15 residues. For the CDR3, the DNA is TGTGCCAGTAGTCTGTGGGAGAGAAATAATGAAAAACTGTTTTTT. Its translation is CASSLWERNNEKLFF.

The CDR3 loop reads CASSRWTGQGYTF. CDR3 coding DNA: TGTGCCAGCAGCCGCTGGACAGGGCAGGGCTACACCTTC. This chain uses TRBV3-1 (or the pseudogene TRBV3-2) with TRBJ1-2; 8 bases fit TRBD1. The CDR3 loop spans 13 amino acids. J gave up 8 bases and V 4 bases, and 6 bases lay outside the gene matches. Germline CDR1 is LGHDT and CDR2 is YNNKEL (reference sequence).

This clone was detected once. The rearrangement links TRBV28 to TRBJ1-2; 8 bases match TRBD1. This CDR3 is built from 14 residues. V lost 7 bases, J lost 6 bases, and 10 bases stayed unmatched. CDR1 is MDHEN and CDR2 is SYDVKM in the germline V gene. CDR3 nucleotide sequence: TGTGCCAGCAAGGCCACAGGGGGTTGGGATGGCTACACCTTC. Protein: CASKATGGWDGYTF.

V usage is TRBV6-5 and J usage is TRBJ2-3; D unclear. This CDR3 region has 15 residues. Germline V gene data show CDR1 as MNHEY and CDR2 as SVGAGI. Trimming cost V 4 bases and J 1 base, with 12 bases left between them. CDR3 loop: CASSSPRGGTDTQYF. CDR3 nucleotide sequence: TGTGCCAGCAGTTCCCCGCGTGGGGGCACAGATACGCAGTATTTT.

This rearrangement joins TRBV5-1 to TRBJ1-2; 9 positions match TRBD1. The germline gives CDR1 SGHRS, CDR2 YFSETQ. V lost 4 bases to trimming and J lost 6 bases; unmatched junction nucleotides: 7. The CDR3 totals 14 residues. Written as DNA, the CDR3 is TGCGCCAGCAGCCCGGGACAGGGTGCGGATGGCTACACCTTC. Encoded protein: CASSPGQGADGYTF.

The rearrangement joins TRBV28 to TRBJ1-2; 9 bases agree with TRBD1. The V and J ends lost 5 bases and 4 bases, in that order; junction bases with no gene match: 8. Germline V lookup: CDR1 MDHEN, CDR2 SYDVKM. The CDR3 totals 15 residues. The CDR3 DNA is TGTGCCAGCAGTCCCGGGACAGGGCTCGGCTATGGCTACACCTTC. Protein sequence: CASSPGTGLGYGYTF.

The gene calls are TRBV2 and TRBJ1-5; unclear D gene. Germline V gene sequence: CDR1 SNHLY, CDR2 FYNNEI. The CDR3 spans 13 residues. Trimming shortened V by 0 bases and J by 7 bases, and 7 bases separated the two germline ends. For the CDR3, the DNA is TGTGCCAGCAGTGAAGCGCTTCGGCAGCCCCAGCATTTT. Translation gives CASSEALRQPQHF.

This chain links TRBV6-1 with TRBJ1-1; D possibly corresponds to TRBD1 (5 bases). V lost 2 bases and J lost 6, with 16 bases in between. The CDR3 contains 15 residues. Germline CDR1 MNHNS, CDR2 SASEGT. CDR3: CASSESPRRGSEAFF. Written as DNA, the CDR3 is TGTGCCAGCAGTGAATCGCCCAGGAGGGGCTCTGAAGCTTTCTTT.

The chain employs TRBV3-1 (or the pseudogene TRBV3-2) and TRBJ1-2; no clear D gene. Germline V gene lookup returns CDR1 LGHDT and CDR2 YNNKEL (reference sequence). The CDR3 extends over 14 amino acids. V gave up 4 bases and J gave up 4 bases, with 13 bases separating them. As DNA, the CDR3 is TGTGCCAGCAGCCCCACCCCGGGCGGCTATGGCTACACCTTC. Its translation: CASSPTPGGYGYTF.

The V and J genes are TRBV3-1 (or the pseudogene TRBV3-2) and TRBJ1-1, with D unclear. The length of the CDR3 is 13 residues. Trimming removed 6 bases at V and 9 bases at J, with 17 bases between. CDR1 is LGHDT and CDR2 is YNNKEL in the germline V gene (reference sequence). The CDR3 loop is CASSPADRAQAFF. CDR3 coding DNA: TGTGCCAGCAGTCCGGCGGACCGCGCTCAAGCTTTCTTT.

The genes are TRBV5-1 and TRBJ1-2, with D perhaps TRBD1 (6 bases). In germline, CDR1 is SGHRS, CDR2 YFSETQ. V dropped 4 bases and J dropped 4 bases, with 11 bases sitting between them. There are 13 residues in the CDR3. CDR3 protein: CASSPDRTYGYTF. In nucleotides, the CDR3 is TGCGCCAGCAGCCCAGACAGGACCTATGGCTACACCTTC.

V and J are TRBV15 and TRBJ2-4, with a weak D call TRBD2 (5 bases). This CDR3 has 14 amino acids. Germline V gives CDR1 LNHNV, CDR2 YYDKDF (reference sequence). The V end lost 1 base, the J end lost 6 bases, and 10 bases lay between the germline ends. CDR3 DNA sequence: TGTGCCACCAGCAGAGGTGGCCTAGCAAACATTCAGTACTTC. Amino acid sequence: CATSRGGLANIQYF.

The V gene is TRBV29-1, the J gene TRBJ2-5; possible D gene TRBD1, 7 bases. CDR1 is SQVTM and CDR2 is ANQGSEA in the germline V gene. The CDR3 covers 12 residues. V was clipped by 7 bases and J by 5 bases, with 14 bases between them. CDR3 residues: CSGRTGGETQYF. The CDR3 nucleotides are TGCAGCGGGAGGACAGGAGGGGAGACCCAGTACTTC.

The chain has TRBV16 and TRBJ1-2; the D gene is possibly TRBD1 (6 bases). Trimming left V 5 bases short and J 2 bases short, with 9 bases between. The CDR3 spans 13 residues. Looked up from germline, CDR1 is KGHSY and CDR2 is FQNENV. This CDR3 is CASSEGGNYGYTF. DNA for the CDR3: TGTGCCAGCAGCGAAGGGGGAAACTATGGCTACACCTTC.